The 3 T cell receptor beta chains below come from one sample, sequenced in a study of spatial heterogeneity in lung cancer. Study results and limitations: Tumor mutation counts were tracked by expanded intratumoral alpha and beta TCR counts.

The time point is: sample taken at primary tumor resection. TCRdb used MiXCR to reprocess the 5' RACE reads, holding one entry per CDR3 protein. The data contain roughly 5,300 distinct CDR3 sequences, under 8.5% of them singletons. Antigens of these TCRs are unknown. The sequencing here drew on lung tumor tissue, taken at surgery. The source of these receptors is a female donor with early-stage non-small cell lung cancer.

This clonotype is medium-sized within its sample. The V call is TRBV27, the J call TRBJ2-5; perhaps TRBD1 as D (5 bases). The V and J ends lost 6 bases and 3 bases respectively, with 17 bases between them. The CDR3 has 15 amino acids. Per the germline V gene, CDR1 is MNHEY and CDR2 is SMNVEV (reference sequence). In DNA, the CDR3 is TGTGCCAGCAGCCGCGTCTTAGAGACAGAAGAGACCCAGTACTTC. Translation: CASSRVLETEETQYF.

This clonotype was counted ten times or more. The chain uses TRBV7-2 and TRBJ1-2, with 7 nucleotides matching TRBD1. V was pared by 2 bases and J by 8 bases, with 17 bases of the junction left unmatched. The CDR3 has 17 amino acids. Germline V gives CDR1 SGHTA, CDR2 FQGNSA. CDR3 bases: TGTGCCAGCAGCTTAAGCCAACTACAGGGGCCTGGTAGAGGCTACACCTTC. It encodes CASSLSQLQGPGRGYTF.

This clonotype came up many times. The rearrangement uses TRBV28 and TRBJ1-3; a possible D gene is TRBD1 (5 bases). Germline V gene data show CDR1 as MDHEN and CDR2 as SYDVKM. Trimming removed 7 bases from V and 5 bases from J, with 12 bases in between. The CDR3 is 13 residues long. The CDR3 DNA follows: TGTGCCAGCACCACGGGACTTCGAAACACCATATATTTT. Protein: CASTTGLRNTIYF.